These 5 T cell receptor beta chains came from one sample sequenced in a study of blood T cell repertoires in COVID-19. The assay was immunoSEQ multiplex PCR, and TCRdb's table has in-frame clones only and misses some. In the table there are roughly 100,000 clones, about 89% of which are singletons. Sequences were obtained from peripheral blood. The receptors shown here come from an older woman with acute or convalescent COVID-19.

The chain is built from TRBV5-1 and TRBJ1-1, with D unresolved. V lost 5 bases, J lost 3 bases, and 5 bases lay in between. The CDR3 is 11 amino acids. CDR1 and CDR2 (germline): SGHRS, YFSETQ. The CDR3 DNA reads TGCGCCAGCAGGTCGGACACTGAAGCTTTCTTT. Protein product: CASRSDTEAFF.

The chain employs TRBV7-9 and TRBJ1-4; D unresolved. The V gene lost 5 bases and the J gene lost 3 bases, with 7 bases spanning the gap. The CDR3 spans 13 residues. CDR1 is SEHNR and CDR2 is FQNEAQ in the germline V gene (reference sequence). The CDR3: CASSRSSNEKLFF. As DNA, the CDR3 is TGTGCCAGCAGCCGTTCCTCTAATGAAAAACTGTTTTTT.

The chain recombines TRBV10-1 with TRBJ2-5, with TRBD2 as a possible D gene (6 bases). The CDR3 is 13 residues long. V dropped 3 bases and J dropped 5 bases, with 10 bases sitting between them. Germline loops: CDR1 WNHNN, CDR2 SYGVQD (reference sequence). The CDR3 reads CASSEGGGETQYF. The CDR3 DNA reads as TGCGCCAGCAGTGAAGGTGGAGGGGAGACCCAGTACTTC.

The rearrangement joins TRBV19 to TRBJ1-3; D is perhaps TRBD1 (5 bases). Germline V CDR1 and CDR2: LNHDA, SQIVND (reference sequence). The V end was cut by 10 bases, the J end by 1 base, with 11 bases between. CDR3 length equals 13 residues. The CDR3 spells CATSTASGNTIYF. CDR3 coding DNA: TGTGCCACATCGACAGCGTCTGGAAACACCATATATTTT.

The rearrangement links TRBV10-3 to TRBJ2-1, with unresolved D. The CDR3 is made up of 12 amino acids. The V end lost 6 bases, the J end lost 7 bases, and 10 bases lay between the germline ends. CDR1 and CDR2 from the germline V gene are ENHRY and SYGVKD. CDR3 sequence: CAISSLRNEQFF. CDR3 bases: TGTGCCATCAGCTCCCTAAGAAATGAGCAGTTCTTC.